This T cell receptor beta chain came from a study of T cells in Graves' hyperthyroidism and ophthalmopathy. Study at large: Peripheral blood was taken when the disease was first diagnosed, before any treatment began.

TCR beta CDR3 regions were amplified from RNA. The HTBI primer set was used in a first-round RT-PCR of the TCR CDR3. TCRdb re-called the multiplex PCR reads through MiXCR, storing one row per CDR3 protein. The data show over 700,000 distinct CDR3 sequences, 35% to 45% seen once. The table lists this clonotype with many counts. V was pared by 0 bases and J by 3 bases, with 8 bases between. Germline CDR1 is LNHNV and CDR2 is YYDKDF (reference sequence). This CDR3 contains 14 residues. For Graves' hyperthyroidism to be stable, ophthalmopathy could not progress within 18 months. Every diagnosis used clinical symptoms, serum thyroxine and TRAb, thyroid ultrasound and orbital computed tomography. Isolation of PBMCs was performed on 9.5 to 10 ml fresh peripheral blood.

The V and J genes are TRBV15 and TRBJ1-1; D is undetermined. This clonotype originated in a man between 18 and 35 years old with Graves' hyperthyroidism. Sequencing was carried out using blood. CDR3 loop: CATSRDRTDTEAFF. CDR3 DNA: TGTGCCACCAGCAGAGACAGGACGGACACTGAAGCTTTCTTT.